This TCR beta chain stems from a study of shared clonotypes between healthy human individuals. The data were produced by immunoSEQ multiplex PCR, yet TCRdb's version contains in-frame clones alone and is incomplete. The sample gives roughly 680,000 clones, 55% to 75% of which show up once; roughly 1.8% is in the top ten. Germline-derived CDR1 and CDR2 are MGHRA and YSYEKL. The CDR3 consists of 18 residues. V was pared by 0 bases and J by 0 bases, with 5 bases of the junction left unmatched. Sequencing was performed on memory CD4+ T cells sorted from blood. Subset defined: CD45RA-negative fraction. V and J are TRBV4-1 and TRBJ2-5, with 12 bases lining up with TRBD2. The receptor's source is a woman aged 25 to 39 in good health. For the CDR3, the DNA is TGCGCCAGCAGCCAAGATCCCCGGACTAGCGGGAACCAAGAGACCCAGTACTTC. This gives the protein CASSQDPRTSGNQETQYF.